The rows below give T cell receptor beta chains drawn from one sample of a study of T cells in Graves' hyperthyroidism and ophthalmopathy. Each CDR3 protein gets one entry after TCRdb re-called the multiplex PCR reads with MiXCR. The top ten hold 3.8% of the sample, which has some 620,000 distinct CDR3 sequences, about 17% seen once. The sample comprised blood. Receptor source: a woman aged 25 to 45 with Graves' hyperthyroidism. The CDR3 runs from the conserved cysteine through the conserved F or W. D genes are given only for firm matches. Only part of the rows carry a size: once, few, many, or a class if the clone is expanded.

clone_size d_call j_call v_call cdr3_nt cdr3_aa
many TRBD1 TRBJ2-1 TRBV27 TGTGCCAGCAGTTCGGGCAGGGGGTACTACAATGAGCAGTTCTTC CASSSGRGYYNEQFF
many TRBD2 TRBJ2-3 TRBV5-1 TGCGCCAGCAGCTTGCAAGCGGGAAGGACAGATACGCAGTATTTT CASSLQAGRTDTQYF
. . TRBJ2-1 TRBV19 TGTGCCAGTACCAAAGGAACAGGGCGACCCAATGAGCAGTTCTTC CASTKGTGRPNEQFF
many TRBD1 TRBJ2-1 TRBV11-3 TGTGCCAGCAGCCTAGGGGTGGGGACAGATCTAAATGAGCAGTTCTTC CASSLGVGTDLNEQFF
many TRBD2 TRBJ2-1 TRBV20-1 TGCAGTGCTAGAGAAAGGACGGGAGGGTCCTACAATGAGCAGTTCTTC CSARERTGGSYNEQFF
many . TRBJ2-1 TRBV6-4 TGTGCCAGCAGTGACTCAGGGAACAATGAGCAGTTCTTC CASSDSGNNEQFF
few TRBD2 TRBJ2-4 TRBV7-9 TGTGCCAGCAGCCATACTAGCGGGGGAAACATTCAGTACTTC CASSHTSGGNIQYF
. TRBD2 TRBJ2-7 TRBV5-1 TGCGCCAGCAGCCCCCCGTCCAATAGCGGGAAGGACCGGGACGAGCAGTACTTC CASSPPSNSGKDRDEQYF
few . TRBJ2-7 TRBV27 TGTGCCAGCAGCTCTTGGTGGGGAAACTACGAGCAGTACTTC CASSSWWGNYEQYF
. . TRBJ1-2 TRBV2 TGTGCCAGCAGTGTCGGGGGGGCCTATGGCTACACCTTC CASSVGGAYGYTF
. . TRBJ2-1 TRBV27 TGTGCCAGCAGTTCAACCAGGATAACATGGGTAGATGAGCAGTTCTTC CASSSTRITWVDEQFF
few . TRBJ2-1 TRBV7-9 TGTGCCAGCAGCCTCAGGACGGCGGATGAGCAGTTCTTC CASSLRTADEQFF
. . TRBJ2-3 TRBV12-3/TRBV12-4 TGTGCCAGCCTCCCCGAGCAAGGCACAGATACGCAGTATTTT CASLPEQGTDTQYF
. . TRBJ1-1 TRBV5-1 TGCGCCAGCAGCTTGGTAGGGGTCACTGAAGCTTTCTTT CASSLVGVTEAFF
. . TRBJ2-5 TRBV11-2 TGTGCCAGTAGTATAGAACAGGGAGGCCTCCAAGAGACCCAGTACTTC CASSIEQGGLQETQYF
many . TRBJ1-1 TRBV20-1 TGCAGTGCCCCGACAGGGAACACTGAAGCTTTCTTT CSAPTGNTEAFF
few . TRBJ1-2 TRBV4-2 TGTGCCAGCAGGAACACCCTTGCCGGACGTAGAACTAACTATGGCTACACCTTC CASRNTLAGRRTNYGYTF
many TRBD1 TRBJ2-5 TRBV10-3 TGTGCCATCAGTGCGGGGACAGGGAATAACCAAGAGACCCAGTACTTC CAISAGTGNNQETQYF
. . TRBJ2-7 TRBV7-9 TGTGCCAGCAGTGACTCCGAATCCTACGAGCAGTACTTC CASSDSESYEQYF
many . TRBJ2-7 TRBV4-3 TGCGCCAGCAGCCTCGGAGCAGCGTCAAGCTCCTACGAGCAGTACTTC CASSLGAASSSYEQYF
. TRBD2 TRBJ2-3 TRBV13 TGTGCCAGCAGTTCGGACGGACTAGCGGGAGTCACAGATACGCAGTATTTT CASSSDGLAGVTDTQYF
. TRBD2 TRBJ2-2 TRBV5-1 TGCGCCAGCAGCTTGATAGCTAGCGGGAGAAACACCGGGGAGCTGTTTTTT CASSLIASGRNTGELFF
many . TRBJ2-7 TRBV6-1 TGTGCCAGCAGTGGGAGGACAGCCAACTACGAGCAGTACTTC CASSGRTANYEQYF
. . TRBJ2-3 TRBV3-1 TGTGCCAGCAGCCATGGCTTTACCACAGATACGCAGTATTTT CASSHGFTTDTQYF
many . TRBJ2-7 TRBV7-2 TGTGCCAGCAGCCGCCGGGGGGCGAGCTACGAGCAGTACTTC CASSRRGASYEQYF
. . TRBJ2-5 TRBV20-1 TGCAGTGCTAGAGATCGGCTAGCGCAGCGTGAGACCCAGTACTTC CSARDRLAQRETQYF
few TRBD1 TRBJ1-1 TRBV6-1 TGTGCCAGCAGTGAAAAGGACAGGGATGCGCATCTCGTGAACACTGAAGCTTTCTTT CASSEKDRDAHLVNTEAFF
few . TRBJ2-5 TRBV6-5 TGTGCCAGCAGTTACGTAGGGAGTCCCCAAGAGACCCAGTACTTC CASSYVGSPQETQYF
. . TRBJ2-1 TRBV4-3 TGCGCCAGCAGCCAAGATCCGGGAGATGGCTATGAGCAGTTCTTC CASSQDPGDGYEQFF
few . TRBJ2-1 TRBV19 TGTGCCAGTAGTATAGGGGTCGCGGGGCATGAGCAGTTCTTC CASSIGVAGHEQFF
. TRBD1 TRBJ2-7 TRBV7-2 TGTACCAGCAGCGTAACGTCCACAGGGGGCTACGAGCAGTACTTC CTSSVTSTGGYEQYF
. . TRBJ1-5 TRBV9 TGTGCCAGCAGCGTGGGGAACAATCAGCCCCAGCATTTT CASSVGNNQPQHF
many . TRBJ1-1 TRBV28 TGTGCCAGCAGTTCTGAGGGCATGACAGGGAACACTGAAGCTTTCTTT CASSSEGMTGNTEAFF
many . TRBJ2-1 TRBV5-1 TGCGCCAGCAGCTTGGTTGGCGGAGACAATGAGCAGTTCTTC CASSLVGGDNEQFF
many . TRBJ2-3 TRBV7-9 TGTGCCAGCAGCTTTTCCATCTCAGGAGATACGCAGTATTTT CASSFSISGDTQYF
many TRBD2 TRBJ2-5 TRBV10-2 TGCGCCAGCAGTACCGGACTAGCTTTGACCCAGTACTTC CASSTGLALTQYF
many . TRBJ2-5 TRBV6-1 TGTGCCAGCAGTGAATGGGGTGCTCTGGAGACCCAGTACTTC CASSEWGALETQYF
many . TRBJ2-3 TRBV2 TGTGCCAGCAGGGAATTCTACAACGAAGGGGGCACAGATACGCAGTATTTT CASREFYNEGGTDTQYF
many TRBD1 TRBJ2-1 TRBV20-1 TGCAGTGCCCCCCACGAGGCAGGGGGTTACGATGAGCAGTTCTTC CSAPHEAGGYDEQFF
few . TRBJ2-6 TRBV27 TGTGCCAGCAGTCCAAAACAGGGTTCGGGGGCCAACGTCCTGACTTTC CASSPKQGSGANVLTF
many . TRBJ2-7 TRBV20-1 TGCAGTGCTAGACATGGGACTGGATCTCTTGAGCAGTACTTC CSARHGTGSLEQYF
many . TRBJ2-1 TRBV28 TGTGCCAGCAGTTTACCTGTCGACCTTTACAATGAGCAGTTCTTC CASSLPVDLYNEQFF
few . TRBJ2-1 TRBV9 TGTGCCAGCAGCTCCCCCCACAGTTACAATGAGCAGTTCTTC CASSSPHSYNEQFF
. TRBD1 TRBJ2-5 TRBV6-1 TGTGCCACCTCACCACCGGGACAGGGGAAGGAGACCCAGTACTTC CATSPPGQGKETQYF
few TRBD1 TRBJ2-7 TRBV13 TGTGCCAGCAGCACAACTCAGGACAGGGACCACGAGCAGTACTTC CASSTTQDRDHEQYF
many TRBD1 TRBJ1-2 TRBV29-1 TGCAGCGGCAAGACAGGGGGCGAGGGGGACTATGGCTACACCTTC CSGKTGGEGDYGYTF
many TRBD2 TRBJ2-1 TRBV5-1 TGCGCCAGCAGCTTGGCTTACCAGCGGGAGTCCAGTGAGCAGTTCTTC CASSLAYQRESSEQFF
. . TRBJ1-5 TRBV20-1 TGCAGTGCTAGAAACCGAGGAGTCTGGGCGGCCGAGGATAGCAATCAGCCCCAGCATTTT CSARNRGVWAAEDSNQPQHF
few TRBD1 TRBJ2-1 TRBV7-9 TGTGCCAGCACACGGACAGGCGCCTACAATGAGCAGTTCTTC CASTRTGAYNEQFF
. TRBD1 TRBJ2-1 TRBV29-1 TGCAGCGCCGGAGGACAGGGGTTTGAATATGAGCAGTTCTTC CSAGGQGFEYEQFF
many . TRBJ1-1 TRBV27 TGTGCCAGCAGTTTAGGAAGCGGTGGATTAAACACTGAAGCTTTCTTT CASSLGSGGLNTEAFF
few TRBD1 TRBJ2-1 TRBV6-1 TGTGCCAGCACCTCGGCCGGGACAGGGGGCCATGAGCAGTTCTTC CASTSAGTGGHEQFF
. TRBD1 TRBJ1-1 TRBV9 TGTGCCAGCAGCCCCAGCCGGACAGGGAGGACTGAAGCTTTCTTT CASSPSRTGRTEAFF
. . TRBJ2-1 TRBV7-9 TGTGCCAGCAGCCCGGGACGGAGATATCCTTCCTACAATGAGCAGTTCTTC CASSPGRRYPSYNEQFF